The clone carrying this TCR beta chain occurred a few times. What it binds is unknown. The sample is drawn from a study of metastatic and nonmetastatic thyroid tumors. In the study overall: Repertoire comparison spanned blood and tumor or nodule tissue of malignant and benign thyroid patients.

Every patient underwent thyroid surgery untreated. Methods used by the authors: For papillary thyroid cancer, a distant-metastasis classifier was constructed from CDR3 differences observed across clinicopathological groups. TCRdb reprocessed the PCR reads using MiXCR. V and J calls and clone size were set by TCRdb, not the authors. The sample includes around 23,000 clones, around 26% of them seen just once. General study points: Significantly higher TCR beta diversity was reportedly seen in malignant thyroid tumors than benign nodules, in blood and tumor.

Germline CDR1 and CDR2: SNHLY and FYNNEI. CDR3 size: 15 residues. Deletions cut 10 bases from V and 3 bases from J, with 19 bases between. The chain is built from TRBV2 and TRBJ1-5; TRBD1 might be the D (6 bases). The sequencing sample was made of blood. The receptor was derived from a male donor with papillary thyroid cancer or a benign thyroid nodule (not recorded which). Some clones in this sample may be carry-over from other donors' samples. The CDR3 DNA reads TGTGCCAACAGAGACAGACAGGCTACCAATCAGCCCCAGCATTTT. Its protein product is CANRDRQATNQPQHF.